A single sample gave rise to the 30 T cell receptor beta chains below, sequenced in a study of beta chain features in type 1 diabetes. TCRB transcripts that were expressed got sequenced, as all of the isolated RNA had been reverse transcribed. Measured with immunoSEQ multiplex PCR; TCRdb has only the in-frame clones, and not every one. Here the sample spans over 700,000 clones, about a sixth being singletons. The sample was naive CD4+ T cells from blood. The receptors originated from a woman younger than 30 in good health.

This clone has a handful of counts. The chain employs TRBV2 and TRBJ1-2; D is unclear. Per the germline V gene, CDR1 is SNHLY and CDR2 is FYNNEI. This CDR3 has 13 amino acids. Trimming left V 1 base short and J 4 bases short, with 7 bases between. The CDR3 DNA is TGTGCCAGCAGTGAAGACGTCCTCTATGGCTACACCTTC. Protein: CASSEDVLYGYTF.

This clone was counted a few times. Other DNA sequences of this sample code for an identical CDR3. The chain links TRBV2 to TRBJ2-6; the D is unclear. The ends were cut back, 6 bases at V and 0 bases at J, with 3 bases in the middle. The CDR3 sequence is 13 residues long. Germline CDR1 and CDR2: SNHLY and FYNNEI. CDR3 nucleotides: TGTGCCAGCAGCTACTCTGGGGCCAACGTCCTGACTTTC. Encoded protein: CASSYSGANVLTF.

This clone was recorded a few times. The rearrangement uses TRBV6-5 and TRBJ2-2; TRBD2 aligns across 7 bases. V shed 3 bases and J 1 base; nucleotides not matched to a gene: 5. There are 16 residues in the CDR3. The V gene's germline CDR1 is MNHEY and CDR2 SVGAGI. CDR3 bases: TGTGCCAGCAGTTATTACCCTAGCGGGAACACCGGGGAGCTGTTTTTT. Residues: CASSYYPSGNTGELFF.

This clone was detected only a few times. Other DNA sequences in the same sample also yield this CDR3. The CDR3 protein is CASSSGTGAYEQYF. As DNA, the CDR3 is TGTGCCAGCAGTTCCGGGACAGGTGCCTACGAGCAGTACTTC. This sequence joins TRBV28 and TRBJ2-7; 8 bases agree with TRBD1. The CDR3 has 14 amino acids. V dropped 4 bases and J dropped 2; count of bases not matched to a gene: 4. Germline V gene lookup returns CDR1 MDHEN and CDR2 SYDVKM.

This sequence joins TRBV20-1 and TRBJ2-1, with D unclear. The CDR3 consists of 11 residues. The germline V and J ends were trimmed by 2 bases and 11 bases, with 10 bases remaining between them. The V gene's germline CDR1 is DFQATT and CDR2 SNEGSKA (reference sequence). The CDR3 bases are TGCAGTGCTAGATCTCTTGGAAAGCAGTTCTTC. Amino acid sequence: CSARSLGKQFF.

The genes are TRBV23-1 and TRBJ2-3, with D uncertain. TRBV23-1 is reported as an ORF; its role is uncertain. This CDR3 spans 18 amino acids. Between the trimmed V and J ends, which lost 2 bases and 0 bases, there was a span of 18 bases. The CDR3 loop is CASSQNLRWQASTDTQYF. In nucleotides, the CDR3 is TGCGCCAGCAGTCAAAATCTCCGTTGGCAAGCTAGCACAGATACGCAGTATTTT.

This sequence joins TRBV19 and TRBJ2-2; the D gene is possibly TRBD2 (5 bases). The length of the CDR3 is 15 residues. Germline assignment: CDR1 LNHDA and CDR2 SQIVND (reference sequence). V gave up 8 bases and J gave up 1 base, with 14 bases separating them. CDR3 in amino acids: CASGVQSGNTGELFF. CDR3 nucleotide sequence: TGTGCCAGTGGTGTACAGAGCGGGAACACCGGGGAGCTGTTTTTT.

This clone was detected a few times. The gene calls are TRBV2 and TRBJ2-3, with 14 bases fitting TRBD2. The CDR3 has 15 residues. Looked up from germline, CDR1 is SNHLY and CDR2 is FYNNEI. The V gene end was trimmed by 7 bases and the J gene end by 3 bases; junction bases not matched to a gene: 3. The CDR3 spells CASTRTSGRTDTQYF. CDR3 in DNA: TGTGCCAGCACCCGGACTAGCGGGAGGACAGATACGCAGTATTTT.

This clone was seen only a few times. The chain combines TRBV18 with TRBJ2-7; no clear D gene. The V and J ends lost 3 bases and 0 bases respectively, with 12 bases between them. Germline values: CDR1 KGHSH, CDR2 LQKENI. CDR3 length equals 15 residues. The CDR3 protein is CASSPRRAYSYEQYF. As DNA, the CDR3 is TGTGCCAGCTCACCCCGTCGGGCCTACTCCTACGAGCAGTACTTC.

The chain recombines TRBV28 with TRBJ2-1; D is unclear. Germline-derived CDR1 and CDR2 are MDHEN and SYDVKM. Trimming removed 5 bases at V and 9 bases at J, with 11 bases between. The CDR3 length is 12 residues. CDR3 nucleotide sequence: TGTGCCAGCAGTCCGCCCGGTCGTGAGCAGTTCTTC. Translation: CASSPPGREQFF.

This clone was detected only a few times. The rearrangement links TRBV27 to TRBJ2-1; the D is unclear. Germline V gene data show CDR1 as MNHEY and CDR2 as SMNVEV (reference sequence). CDR3 length equals 12 residues. V shed 7 bases and J shed 0 bases, with 4 bases lying between them. CDR3 sequence: CASMGSYNEQFF. The CDR3 nucleotides are TGTGCCAGCATGGGCTCCTACAATGAGCAGTTCTTC.

This clone occurred a few times. The rearrangement links TRBV9 to TRBJ2-2, with D unresolved. V lost 5 bases and J 1 base, leaving 12 bases between the germline ends. The length of the CDR3 is 15 residues. The germline gives CDR1 SGDLS, CDR2 YYNGEE. Here the CDR3 reads CASRSGSQNTGELFF. CDR3 DNA sequence: TGTGCCAGCAGATCGGGCAGTCAGAACACCGGGGAGCTGTTTTTT.

V usage is TRBV2 and J usage is TRBJ2-1; a possible D gene is TRBD2 (6 bases). From germline, CDR1 is SNHLY and CDR2 FYNNEI. Trimming removed 1 base from V and 2 bases from J, with 12 bases in between. The CDR3 loop spans 16 amino acids. As DNA, the CDR3 is TGTGCCAGCAGTGAAGAGGCGGGAATAGCCTACAATGAGCAGTTCTTC. It translates to CASSEEAGIAYNEQFF.

This clone was observed a few times. CDR3 in DNA: TGTGCCAGCAGTTACTCAGGCGGAGAACCCTATGGCTACACCTTC. This gives the protein CASSYSGGEPYGYTF. The gene calls are TRBV6-5 and TRBJ1-2; D unclear. CDR3 length: 15 residues. Trimming removed 0 bases from V and 4 bases from J, with 12 bases in between. Germline-derived CDR1 and CDR2 are MNHEY and SVGAGI.

The chain is built from TRBV7-2 and TRBJ1-1; D ambiguous. V lost 5 bases to trimming and J lost 8 bases, with 12 bases between them. CDR1 is SGHTA and CDR2 is FQGNSA in the germline V gene. The CDR3 covers 12 residues. The CDR3 sequence is CASSPQWGEAFF. The DNA of the CDR3 is TGTGCCAGCAGCCCCCAATGGGGAGAAGCTTTCTTT.

The chain employs TRBV6-5 and TRBJ2-7; D remains unclear. Trimming left V 7 bases short and J 2 bases short, with 15 bases between. Germline V gives CDR1 MNHEY, CDR2 SVGAGI. CDR3 length: 14 amino acids. In DNA form, the CDR3 reads TGTGCCAGCAAAGAGAGGCCCACTGCCTACGAGCAGTACTTC. This encodes CASKERPTAYEQYF.

This clone was seen a handful of times. The identical CDR3 is also encoded by other nucleotide sequences in the sample. The chain carries TRBV5-4 and TRBJ1-1; the D is unclear. Trimming took 1 base from V and 1 from J, leaving 11 bases between them. The CDR3 covers 15 residues. CDR1 and CDR2 from the germline V gene are SGHNT and YYREEE (reference sequence). This CDR3 is CASSLSAGRNTEAFF. The CDR3 DNA is TGTGCCAGCAGCTTGTCGGCGGGGAGGAACACTGAAGCTTTCTTT.

This CDR3 is CSFGDRGNTEAFF. The CDR3 nucleotides read TGCAGCTTTGGGGACAGGGGGAACACTGAAGCTTTCTTT. The chain employs TRBV29-1 and TRBJ1-1; 10 bases align to TRBD1. This CDR3 is built from 13 residues. V shed 8 bases and J 1 base; nucleotides not matched to a gene: 4. Germline V gives CDR1 SQVTM, CDR2 ANQGSEA. The variable domain in full, completed from reference TRBV29-1 and TRBJ1-1, reads SAVISQKPSRDICQRGTSLTIQCQVDSQVTMMFWYRQQPGQSLTLIATANQGSEATYESGFVIDKFPISRPNLTFSTLTVSNMSPEDSSIYLCSFGDRGNTEAFFGQGTRLTVV.

This clone has just one count. This chain uses TRBV27 with TRBJ2-3; D unresolved. This CDR3 comprises 14 residues. V lost 6 bases to trimming and J lost 0 bases, with 10 bases between them. In germline, CDR1 is MNHEY, CDR2 SMNVEV (reference sequence). The DNA of the CDR3 is TGTGCCAGCAGCCGAACTCAGAGCACAGATACGCAGTATTTT. This translates into CASSRTQSTDTQYF.

Only a few counts were recorded for this clone. This rearrangement joins TRBV6-5 to TRBJ1-2, with 9 nucleotides matching TRBD1. The CDR3 sequence is 14 residues long. V shed 6 bases, J shed 8 bases, and the junction held 10 bases outside the gene matches. Germline V gene sequence: CDR1 MNHEY, CDR2 SVGAGI. The CDR3 DNA reads as TGTGCCAGCAGGGGGACAGGGACGGTCCAGGGCTACACCTTC. Translation gives CASRGTGTVQGYTF.

The chain recombines TRBV4-3 with TRBJ2-5; 9 bases fit TRBD2. The CDR3 covers 14 residues. Germline V lookup: CDR1 LGHNA, CDR2 YSLEER. J gave up 4 bases and V 4 bases, and 4 bases lay outside the gene matches. In DNA, the CDR3 is TGCGCCAGCAGCCGGATAGCGGGAGCAGAGACCCAGTACTTC. Translation: CASSRIAGAETQYF.

There are a few counts of this clone. The chain is built from TRBV7-9 and TRBJ1-5, with D unresolved. CDR3 length: 12 residues. Per the germline V gene, CDR1 is SEHNR and CDR2 is FQNEAQ (reference sequence). V was clipped by 3 bases and J by 7 bases, with 7 bases between them. Written as DNA, the CDR3 is TGTGCCAGCAGCTTCTTAACCCAGCCCCAGCATTTT. Translated, it gives CASSFLTQPQHF.

This rearrangement joins TRBV11-2 to TRBJ2-5, with a tentative D call TRBD1 (5 bases). V dropped 2 bases and J dropped 2 bases, with 9 bases sitting between them. Germline values: CDR1 SGHAT, CDR2 FQNNGV. The CDR3 spans 14 residues. CDR3 nucleotides: TGTGCCAGCAGCTTAAGCAGGGCTCAAGAGACCCAGTACTTC. Its translation: CASSLSRAQETQYF.

This clone was counted a few times. V and J are TRBV10-3 and TRBJ1-1; D uncertain. Germline V gene sequence: CDR1 ENHRY, CDR2 SYGVKD. The CDR3 contains 14 residues. V lost 5 bases and J 3 bases, leaving 13 bases between the germline ends. The DNA for the CDR3 is TGTGCCATCAGTCCTCAGGAAGTGTACACTGAAGCTTTCTTT. This encodes CAISPQEVYTEAFF.

This clone was seen more than once but under ten times. The chain uses TRBV10-3 and TRBJ2-7; TRBD2 matches at 11 bases. The ends lost 11 bases at V and 6 bases at J; junction bases unmatched: 9. Germline CDR1 is ENHRY and CDR2 is SYGVKD. This CDR3 comprises 13 residues. The CDR3 sequence is CAVTGTSGLEQYF. CDR3 nucleotide sequence: TGTGCCGTAACCGGGACTAGCGGCCTCGAGCAGTACTTC.

This clone was counted between two and nine times. The chain carries TRBV7-3 and TRBJ2-1; maybe TRBD1 (6 bases). Trimming cost V 0 bases and J 6 bases, with 9 bases left between them. The CDR3 has 14 amino acids. Germline lookup yields CDR1 SGHTA and CDR2 FQGTGA. CDR3 region: CASSLTPRGNEQFF. DNA for the CDR3: TGTGCCAGCAGCTTAACGCCCAGGGGCAATGAGCAGTTCTTC.

The gene calls are TRBV6-6 and TRBJ1-5; D is perhaps TRBD1 (5 bases). With 6 bases removed from V and 5 bases from J, the gap between germline ends came to 8 bases. Per the germline V gene, CDR1 is MNHNY and CDR2 is SVGAGI (reference sequence). There are 12 residues in the CDR3. CDR3 loop: CASRQTDQPQHF. In nucleotides, the CDR3 is TGTGCCAGCAGACAGACAGATCAGCCCCAGCATTTT.

This chain connects TRBV18 to TRBJ2-3, with a tentative D call TRBD2 (5 bases). CDR1 and CDR2 from the germline V gene are KGHSH and LQKENI. This CDR3 is built from 14 residues. Trimming took off 6 bases at V and 2 bases at J, with 12 bases between the two ends. CDR3 sequence reads: CASSGQTNTDTQYF. As DNA, the CDR3 is TGTGCCAGCTCTGGGCAGACTAACACAGATACGCAGTATTTT.

This clone was detected only a few times. This rearrangement joins TRBV7-2 to TRBJ2-2, with D hard to call. CDR1 SGHTA and CDR2 FQGNSA come from the germline V gene. The ends were cut back, 2 bases at V and 3 bases at J, with 10 bases in the middle. The CDR3 has 15 residues. CDR3 residues: CASSLHGRYTGELFF. CDR3 in DNA: TGTGCCAGCAGCTTACATGGCCGATACACCGGGGAGCTGTTTTTT.

The chain uses TRBV7-2 and TRBJ2-5, with 7 bases identical to TRBD2. The CDR3 runs to 14 residues. Trimming took 6 bases from V and 7 from J; bases not matched to a gene: 11. Germline values: CDR1 SGHTA, CDR2 FQGNSA. CDR3 residues: CASSPTSAGGTQYF. The CDR3 nucleotides read TGTGCCAGCAGTCCTACTAGCGCCGGAGGGACCCAGTACTTC.